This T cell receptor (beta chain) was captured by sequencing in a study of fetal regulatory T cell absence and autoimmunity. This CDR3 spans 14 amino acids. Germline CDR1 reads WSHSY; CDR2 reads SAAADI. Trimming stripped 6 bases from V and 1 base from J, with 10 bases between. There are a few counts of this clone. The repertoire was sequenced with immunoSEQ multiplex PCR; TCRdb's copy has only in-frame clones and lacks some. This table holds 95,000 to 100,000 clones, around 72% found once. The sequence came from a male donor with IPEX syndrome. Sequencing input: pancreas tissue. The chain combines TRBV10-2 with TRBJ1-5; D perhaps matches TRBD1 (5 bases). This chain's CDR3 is CASRDHRSNQPQHF. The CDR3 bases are TGCGCCAGCAGGGACCACAGGAGCAATCAGCCCCAGCATTTT.